The present TCR beta chain was sequenced within a study of blood T cell repertoires in COVID-19 (dated by TCRdb to 2018 to 2021). In the study overall: The collaborator samples originated in the United States, Italy and Spain and spanned the acute and convalescent phases of COVID-19. Sample metadata almost always included a de-identified subject ID, COVID-19 status, age in years and sex. Subjects who had been exposed to COVID-19, were actively infected with it, or had recovered from it provided the deeply sampled blood TCRbeta repertoires that made up the dataset. A freely available public database, intended as a resource for researchers studying the immune response to SARS-CoV-2, is where the repertoires were released. Where HLA class I and class II types were available, the types were taken from metadata supplied by the sample provider, not from assay-based typing. The material from the prospective study consisted of cDNA or gDNA derived from T cells, B-cell-depleted T cells, or PBMCs. The samples were drawn from two sources: the first 160 participants of the ongoing ImmuneRACE study, and fewer than 1,500 subjects contributed by 6 global collaborators.

Note on this clone: The antigen it binds to is not known. No base qualities exist here, and no much larger clone lies one base off it.

One collaborating source in Seattle enrolled patients while the patients were actively infected and followed the patients over time throughout the course of disease. Whole blood was collected in K2EDTA tubes by collaborating institutions according to the institutions' own protocols. For TCRbeta analysis, collaborators shipped samples in one of three forms: frozen whole blood, isolated PBMCs, or DNA extracted from either of those sample types. Via the germline V gene (reference sequence), CDR1 is LGHDT and CDR2 YNNKEL. From its cysteine to its phenylalanine, the CDR3 spans 15 amino acids. The entry retains the CDR3 DNA only, 45 bases that are in frame from base 1. Trimming at the junction amounts to 0 bases on V and 4 bases on J, and the germline ends lie 10 bases apart. Study-wide findings and limitations: Clinical and demographic metadata were provided uncurated, with the amount varying by source and participant.

TCRbeta CDR3 regions were amplified from genomic DNA using the immunoSEQ Assay, a bias-controlled multiplex PCR. As for the authors' bioinformatics: Nucleated cell counts per sample were estimated from amplification of reference gene primers within the assay. To quantify the absolute abundance of each unique TCRbeta CDR3 rearrangement, sequence reads were collapsed and filtered. Productive Simpson clonality was computed per sample as the square root of Simpson's diversity index over productive rearrangements. TCRdb took this table from immuneACCESS and kept in-frame rearrangements with V and J called. Such tables lack part of the clones; where checked against another copy, unresolved V genes explain under half of the gap, and the rest is unexplained. V, J and clone size are those of that table, while D and trimming were read from the DNA. A total of more than 200,000 clones appear in this sample, 88% of them only once. The ten top clones hold roughly 6.8% of the sample.

This clonotype was sampled from a woman between 25 and 40 years old with COVID-19, enrolled during active disease. The sequence is built from TRBV3-1 (or the pseudogene TRBV3-2) and TRBJ2-1, with a weak D call of TRBD2 (6 bases match). Source material: peripheral blood. The CDR3 corresponds to CASSQDGGKYNEQFF. The nucleotides are TGTGCCAGCAGCCAAGACGGAGGGAAATACAATGAGCAGTTCTTC.